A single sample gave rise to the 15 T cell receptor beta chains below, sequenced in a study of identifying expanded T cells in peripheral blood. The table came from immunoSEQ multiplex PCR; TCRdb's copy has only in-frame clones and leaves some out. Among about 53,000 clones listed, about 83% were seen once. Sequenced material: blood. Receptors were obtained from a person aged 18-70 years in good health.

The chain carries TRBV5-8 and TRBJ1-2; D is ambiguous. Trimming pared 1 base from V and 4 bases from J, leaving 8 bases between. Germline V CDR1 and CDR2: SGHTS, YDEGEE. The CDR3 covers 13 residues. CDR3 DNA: TGTGCCAGCAGCTTGACACACAGCTATGGCTACACCTTC. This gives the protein CASSLTHSYGYTF.

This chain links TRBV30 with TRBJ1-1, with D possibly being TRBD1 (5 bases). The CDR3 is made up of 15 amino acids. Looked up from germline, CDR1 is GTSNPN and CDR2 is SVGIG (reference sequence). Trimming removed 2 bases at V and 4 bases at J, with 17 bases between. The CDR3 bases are TGTGCCTGGAGTCTCTTCGCCGGCGGGGCCACTGAAGCTTTCTTT. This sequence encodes CAWSLFAGGATEAFF.

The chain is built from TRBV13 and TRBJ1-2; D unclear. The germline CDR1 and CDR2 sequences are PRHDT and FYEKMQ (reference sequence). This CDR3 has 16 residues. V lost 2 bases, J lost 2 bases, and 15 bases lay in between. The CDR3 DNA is TGTGCCAGCAGCTTATCTGGACCGCGGGCCAACTATGGCTACACCTTC. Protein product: CASSLSGPRANYGYTF.

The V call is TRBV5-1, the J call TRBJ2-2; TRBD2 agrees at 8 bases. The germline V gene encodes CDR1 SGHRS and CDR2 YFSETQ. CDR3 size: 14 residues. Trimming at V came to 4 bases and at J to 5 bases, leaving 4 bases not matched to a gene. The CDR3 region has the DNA TGCGCCAGCAGCGACGGACTAGCAACCGGGGAGCTGTTTTTT. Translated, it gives CASSDGLATGELFF.

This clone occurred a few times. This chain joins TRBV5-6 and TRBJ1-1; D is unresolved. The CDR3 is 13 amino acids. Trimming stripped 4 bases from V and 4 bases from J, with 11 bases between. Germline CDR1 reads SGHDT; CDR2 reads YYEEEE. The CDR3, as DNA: TGTGCCAGCAGCGCACCGGTAAGCACTGAAGCTTTCTTT. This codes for CASSAPVSTEAFF.

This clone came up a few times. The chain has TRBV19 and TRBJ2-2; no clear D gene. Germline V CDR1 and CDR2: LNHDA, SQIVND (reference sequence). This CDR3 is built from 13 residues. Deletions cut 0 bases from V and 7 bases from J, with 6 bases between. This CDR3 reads CASSIEGVGELFF. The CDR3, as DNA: TGTGCCAGTAGTATAGAGGGCGTCGGGGAGCTGTTTTTT.

The CDR3 is CASSQRWGNEQFF. The CDR3 DNA follows: TGTGCCAGCAGCCAGCGTTGGGGCAATGAGCAGTTCTTC. This chain links TRBV27 with TRBJ2-1; D uncertain. The CDR3 loop spans 13 amino acids. CDR1 and CDR2 (germline): MNHEY, SMNVEV (reference sequence). Trimming removed 6 bases at V and 6 bases at J, with 12 bases between.

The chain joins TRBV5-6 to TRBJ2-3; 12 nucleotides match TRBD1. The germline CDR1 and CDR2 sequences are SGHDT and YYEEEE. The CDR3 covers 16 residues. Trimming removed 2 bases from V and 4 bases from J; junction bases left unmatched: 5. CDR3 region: CASSLIGTGGPDTQYF. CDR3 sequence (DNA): TGTGCCAGCAGCTTAATAGGGACAGGGGGCCCAGATACGCAGTATTTT.

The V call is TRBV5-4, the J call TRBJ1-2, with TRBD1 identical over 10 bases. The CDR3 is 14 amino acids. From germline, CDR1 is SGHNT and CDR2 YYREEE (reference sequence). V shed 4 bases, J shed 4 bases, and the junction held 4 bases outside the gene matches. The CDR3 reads CASSPGDRGYGYTF. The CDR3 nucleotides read TGTGCCAGCAGCCCGGGGGACAGGGGCTATGGCTACACCTTC.

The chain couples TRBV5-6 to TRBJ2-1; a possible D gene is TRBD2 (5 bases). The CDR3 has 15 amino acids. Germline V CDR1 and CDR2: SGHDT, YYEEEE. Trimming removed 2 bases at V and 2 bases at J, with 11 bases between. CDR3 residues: CASSFRGAAYNEQFF. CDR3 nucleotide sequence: TGTGCCAGCAGCTTCCGAGGAGCGGCCTACAATGAGCAGTTCTTC. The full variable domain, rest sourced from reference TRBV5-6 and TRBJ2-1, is DAGVTQSPTHLIKTRGQQVTLRCSPKSGHDTVSWYQQALGQGPQFIFQYYEEEERQRGNFPDRFSGHQFPNYSSELNVNALLLGDSALYLCASSFRGAAYNEQFFGPGTRLTVL.

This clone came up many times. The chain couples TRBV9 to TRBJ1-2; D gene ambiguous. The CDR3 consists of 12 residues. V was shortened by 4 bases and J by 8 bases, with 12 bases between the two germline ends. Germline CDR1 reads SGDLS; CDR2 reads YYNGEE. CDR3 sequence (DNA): TGTGCCAGCAGCTACGGGAGATGGGGCTACACCTTC. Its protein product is CASSYGRWGYTF.

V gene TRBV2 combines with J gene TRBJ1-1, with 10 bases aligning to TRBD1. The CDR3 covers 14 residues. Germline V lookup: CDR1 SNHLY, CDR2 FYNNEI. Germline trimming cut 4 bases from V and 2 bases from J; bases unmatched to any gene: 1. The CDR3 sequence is CASSGTGGNTEAFF. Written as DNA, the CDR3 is TGTGCCAGCAGTGGGACAGGGGGAAACACTGAAGCTTTCTTT.

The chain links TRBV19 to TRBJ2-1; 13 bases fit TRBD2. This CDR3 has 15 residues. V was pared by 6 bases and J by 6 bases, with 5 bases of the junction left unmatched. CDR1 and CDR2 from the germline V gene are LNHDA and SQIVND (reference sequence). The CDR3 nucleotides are TGTGCCAGTAGGGACAGACTAGCGGGAGGCAATGAGCAGTTCTTC. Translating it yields CASRDRLAGGNEQFF. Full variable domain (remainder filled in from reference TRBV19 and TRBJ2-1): DGGITQSPKYLFRKEGQNVTLSCEQNLNHDAMYWYRQDPGQGLRLIYYSQIVNDFQKGDIAEGYSVSREKKESFPLTVTSAQKNPTAFYLCASRDRLAGGNEQFFGPGTRLTVL.

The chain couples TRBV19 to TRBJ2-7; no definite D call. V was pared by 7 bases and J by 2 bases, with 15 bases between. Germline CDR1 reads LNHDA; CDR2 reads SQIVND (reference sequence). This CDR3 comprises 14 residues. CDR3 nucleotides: TGTGCCAGTACCAAAAGTTTGGGGACCTACGAGCAGTACTTC. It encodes CASTKSLGTYEQYF.

Here the CDR3 reads CASSQETGAGGRVYEQYF. The CDR3 DNA follows: TGCGCCAGCAGCCAAGAAACGGGCGCCGGCGGGAGGGTGTACGAGCAGTACTTC. The chain recombines TRBV4-3 with TRBJ2-7, with 9 bases that match TRBD2. The germline gives CDR1 LGHNA, CDR2 YSLEER. CDR3 length: 18 residues. Trimming cost V 0 bases and J 4 bases; bases outside gene matches: 13.